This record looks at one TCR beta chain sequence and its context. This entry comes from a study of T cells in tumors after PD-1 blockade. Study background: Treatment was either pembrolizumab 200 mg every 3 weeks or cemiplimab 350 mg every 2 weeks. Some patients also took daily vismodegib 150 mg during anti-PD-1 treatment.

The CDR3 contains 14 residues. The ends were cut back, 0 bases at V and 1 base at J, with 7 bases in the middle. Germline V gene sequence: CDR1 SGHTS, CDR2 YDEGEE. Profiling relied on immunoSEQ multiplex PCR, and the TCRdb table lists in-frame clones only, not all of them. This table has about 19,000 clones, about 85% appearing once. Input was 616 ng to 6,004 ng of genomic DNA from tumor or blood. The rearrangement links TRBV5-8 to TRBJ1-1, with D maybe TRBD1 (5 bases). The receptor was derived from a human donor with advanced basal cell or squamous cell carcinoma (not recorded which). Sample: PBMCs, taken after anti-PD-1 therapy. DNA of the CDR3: TGTGCCAGCAGCTTGGCAGGGAGGAACACTGAAGCTTTCTTT. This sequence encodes CASSLAGRNTEAFF.